The present T cell receptor beta chain was sequenced within a study of T cell responses to AZD1222 COVID-19 vaccine. In the study overall: Second-dose intervals near 4 or 12 weeks were combined.

Overall study findings and caveats: A mostly white British donor set with more females was recruited, and clonal diversity was possibly underestimated. Nearly half of unique spike-specific TCRs reportedly avoided B.1.351 and B.1.1.7 mutated regions.

The CDR3 loop spans 17 amino acids. Germline CDR1 and CDR2: SEHNR and FQNEAQ (reference sequence). The germline V and J ends were trimmed by 3 bases and 8 bases, with 22 bases remaining between them. Profiled with immunoSEQ multiplex PCR; TCRdb holds only in-frame clones, not every one. The table lists 75,000 to 100,000 clones, roughly 87% of them singletons. Comment on this clone: Its cognate antigen is unknown.

This specimen consisted of peripheral blood, obtained on day 0 of AZD1222 vaccination. The TCR comes from an adult in good health. The rearrangement uses TRBV7-9 and TRBJ1-4, with D possibly matching TRBD1 (5 bases). CDR3 sequence: CASSLISGRGALEKLFF. The CDR3 region has the DNA TGTGCCAGCAGCTTGATTTCGGGAAGGGGCGCCTTGGAAAAACTGTTTTTT.